Described below is a single T cell receptor (beta chain) sequence and its context. Germline values: CDR1 SGHTA, CDR2 FQGTGA. The length of the CDR3 is 17 residues. With 3 bases clipped from V and 3 bases from J, the junction kept 7 bases outside the gene matches. The record originates from a study of blood T cell repertoires in COVID-19. Across the study: Donors in the United States, Italy and Spain gave samples during acute or convalescent COVID-19. The analysed material was cDNA or gDNA that came from T cells, B-cell-depleted T cells, or PBMCs.

Sequencing used immunoSEQ multiplex PCR; TCRdb keeps in-frame clones, though not all of them. The table has some 99,000 clones, approximately 80% seen once; the top ten hold under 7%. The origin of this receptor is a woman aged 45-65 years with acute or convalescent COVID-19. Material for sequencing was peripheral blood. The chain has TRBV7-3 and TRBJ2-1, with 11 nucleotides matching TRBD1. CDR3 region: CASSFQAGTGGYNEQFF. CDR3 coding DNA: TGTGCCAGCAGCTTTCAAGCCGGGACAGGGGGCTACAATGAGCAGTTCTTC.